The 19 T cell receptor beta chains listed next were all sequenced from one sample in a study of Ad26.COV2.S vaccination and SARS-CoV-2 variants. Treatment of the sample: around 19 received Ad26.COV2.S at low or high dose, single or two shots; several received placebo; per-sample allocation not given. Sampling happened 63 days after the first vaccine or placebo injection. Method: immunoSEQ multiplex PCR; TCRdb's copy keeps in-frame clones and lacks some. Of fewer than 800,000 clones listed, approximately 88% were seen once; the top ten hold roughly 1.5%. The sequencing here drew on peripheral blood, taken in a trial of Ad26.COV2.S vaccine versus placebo. The receptors were sampled from a person between 18 and 65 years old who received the Ad26.COV2.S COVID-19 vaccine or a placebo.

The V gene is TRBV7-2, the J gene TRBJ2-5, with 9 bases fitting TRBD2. Germline V gene lookup returns CDR1 SGHTA and CDR2 FQGNSA. CDR3 size: 16 residues. The ends lost 2 bases at V and 2 bases at J; junction bases unmatched: 6. CDR3 protein: CASSLSATSGQETQYF. As DNA, the CDR3 is TGTGCCAGCAGCTTATCTGCGACTAGCGGACAAGAGACCCAGTACTTC.

A note on this clone: This CDR3 is also generated by other DNA sequences in the sample. The genes are TRBV7-8 and TRBJ1-5; no reliable D call. Germline values: CDR1 SGHVS, CDR2 FQNEAQ. Trimming cost V 1 base and J 2 bases, with 9 bases left between them. This CDR3 comprises 15 residues. CDR3 sequence (DNA): TGTGCCAGCAGCTTAGTTAGGGATGGCAATCAGCCCCAGCATTTT. Translation: CASSLVRDGNQPQHF.

V and J are TRBV14 and TRBJ2-7; 8 bases are a match to TRBD2. Germline CDR1 SGHDN, CDR2 FVKESK. V dropped 4 bases and J dropped 2; count of bases not matched to a gene: 13. The CDR3 is 17 amino acids. In nucleotides, the CDR3 is TGTGCCAGCAGCCCGTTCGGGGGGGGGCTCACCACCTACGAGCAGTACTTC. This codes for CASSPFGGGLTTYEQYF. Together with reference TRBV14 and TRBJ2-7, the CDR3 gives the full variable domain: EAGVTQFPSHSVIEKGQTVTLRCDPISGHDNLYWYRRVMGKEIKFLLHFVKESKQDESGMPNNRFLAERTGGTYSTLKVQPAELEDSGVYFCASSPFGGGLTTYEQYFGPGTRLTVT.

The chain carries TRBV27 and TRBJ1-1; D is perhaps TRBD1 (5 bases). CDR3 length equals 14 residues. Germline V lookup: CDR1 MNHEY, CDR2 SMNVEV (reference sequence). Trimming stripped 7 bases from V and 5 bases from J, with 17 bases between. The CDR3 sequence is CASTSLGGWTEAFF. The CDR3 DNA reads TGTGCCAGCACCTCCTTGGGGGGGTGGACTGAAGCTTTCTTT.

To note about this clone: The same CDR3 also results from other DNA sequences found in this sample. This chain connects TRBV18 to TRBJ2-7; no clear D gene. CDR3 length equals 11 residues. Trimming removed 2 bases from V and 3 bases from J, with 2 bases in between. Germline CDR1 reads KGHSH; CDR2 reads LQKENI. The CDR3 DNA follows: TGTGCCAGCTCACCAAACTACGAGCAGTACTTC. Its translation: CASSPNYEQYF.

With regard to this clone: Distinct nucleotide sequences in the sample also encode this CDR3. The V gene is TRBV7-6, the J gene TRBJ1-5; 8 bases are a match to TRBD1. This CDR3 has 14 amino acids. The trim removed 5 bases at V and 4 bases at J, leaving 4 bases unmatched. The V gene's germline CDR1 is SGHVS and CDR2 FNYEAQ. CDR3 sequence: CASSPTGGNQPQHF. In nucleotides, the CDR3 is TGTGCCAGCAGCCCCACAGGGGGAAATCAGCCCCAGCATTTT.

The chain uses TRBV18 and TRBJ2-1; 9 bases are shared with TRBD1. The V and J ends lost 5 bases and 4 bases, in that order; junction bases with no gene match: 9. The CDR3 is made up of 16 amino acids. Per the germline V gene, CDR1 is KGHSH and CDR2 is LQKENI. CDR3 nucleotide sequence: TGTGCCAGCTCATCGTCCGGGACAGGGTTTTACAATGAGCAGTTCTTC. It specifies CASSSSGTGFYNEQFF.

The chain has TRBV7-9 and TRBJ1-5; the D gene is possibly TRBD1 (5 bases). This CDR3 is built from 15 residues. The ends were cut back, 2 bases at V and 3 bases at J, with 11 bases in the middle. Germline CDR1 reads SEHNR; CDR2 reads FQNEAQ (reference sequence). The CDR3 DNA reads as TGTGCCAGCAGCTTATGGGACGACAACAATCAGCCCCAGCATTTT. This gives the protein CASSLWDDNNQPQHF.

The chain combines TRBV9 with TRBJ1-6, with no clear D. This CDR3 region has 12 residues. Trimming shortened V by 0 bases and J by 11 bases, and 6 bases separated the two germline ends. Per the germline V gene, CDR1 is SGDLS and CDR2 is YYNGEE. The chain's CDR3 is CASSVEQTPLHF. As DNA, the CDR3 is TGTGCCAGCAGCGTAGAACAGACACCCCTCCACTTT.

This sequence joins TRBV29-1 and TRBJ2-1; TRBD2 matches at 7 bases. Germline CDR1 and CDR2: SQVTM and ANQGSEA. The CDR3 consists of 14 residues. J gave up 4 bases and V 7 bases, and 10 bases lay outside the gene matches. CDR3 sequence (DNA): TGCAGCGCCCCGACGGGAGGAGATTACAATGAGCAGTTCTTC. The encoded protein is CSAPTGGDYNEQFF.

The chain carries TRBV27 and TRBJ1-2; TRBD1 aligns across 7 bases. The J segment lost 8 bases and the V segment lost 4 bases, leaving 7 bases of the junction unmatched. CDR1 is MNHEY, CDR2 SMNVEV, per germline (reference sequence). CDR3 length equals 13 residues. CDR3 loop: CASSSKGAGGYTF. CDR3 coding DNA: TGTGCCAGCAGTTCGAAGGGGGCCGGGGGCTACACCTTC.

The chain couples TRBV19 to TRBJ2-7; D possibly corresponds to TRBD2 (6 bases). V shed 5 bases and J shed 3 bases, with 11 bases lying between them. Germline values: CDR1 LNHDA, CDR2 SQIVND (reference sequence). The CDR3 length is 13 residues. CDR3 residues: CASSATGSYEQYF. In DNA form, the CDR3 reads TGTGCCAGTAGTGCAACCGGGAGCTACGAGCAGTACTTC.

The chain joins TRBV30 to TRBJ2-7, with D hard to call. CDR1 and CDR2 (germline): GTSNPN, SVGIG (reference sequence). The CDR3 totals 13 residues. V was pared by 3 bases and J by 1 base, with 10 bases between. The CDR3 DNA is TGTGCCTGGAGGGGCTTTTCGTCCTACGAGCAGTACTTC. Translated, it gives CAWRGFSSYEQYF.

A few counts support this clone. CDR3 DNA: TGTGCCACCTCTGAACCGGGAACTGATCAGCCCCAGCATTTT. This gives the protein CATSEPGTDQPQHF. The J gene is TRBJ1-5, the V gene TRBV10-3; D uncertain. Between the trimmed V and J ends, which lost 10 bases and 5 bases, there was a span of 18 bases. Per germline, CDR1 ENHRY and CDR2 SYGVKD. This CDR3 is 14 amino acids long.

J is TRBJ1-6 and V is TRBV5-4, with TRBD1 matching over 7 bases. Germline V gene lookup returns CDR1 SGHNT and CDR2 YYREEE (reference sequence). CDR3 size: 14 residues. The ends lost 3 bases at V and 6 bases at J; junction bases unmatched: 3. CDR3 sequence reads: CASSWDRGNSPLHF. For the CDR3, the DNA is TGTGCCAGCAGCTGGGACAGAGGTAATTCACCCCTCCACTTT.

This chain joins TRBV14 and TRBJ1-1; no clear D. Germline CDR1 reads SGHDN; CDR2 reads FVKESK. This CDR3 comprises 15 residues. V was pared by 4 bases and J by 1 base, with 13 bases between. The CDR3 region is CASSLTVGGNTEAFF. In DNA form, the CDR3 reads TGTGCCAGCAGCCTTACAGTGGGAGGGAACACTGAAGCTTTCTTT.

This clone was seen many times. This sequence joins TRBV29-1 and TRBJ2-1; 11 nucleotides match TRBD2. The J segment lost 6 bases and the V segment lost 2 bases, leaving 6 bases of the junction unmatched. Germline V gene lookup returns CDR1 SQVTM and CDR2 ANQGSEA. CDR3 size: 15 residues. For the CDR3, the DNA is TGCAGCGTTGAAAAAGGAACTAGCGGGAGCAATGAGCAGTTCTTC. It specifies CSVEKGTSGSNEQFF.

The J gene is TRBJ2-1, the V gene TRBV15, with 10 bases aligning to TRBD1. Germline values: CDR1 LNHNV, CDR2 YYDKDF (reference sequence). The V and J ends lost 0 bases and 11 bases, in that order; junction bases with no gene match: 7. This CDR3 region has 15 residues. The CDR3 protein is CATSRDQTGGLKQFF. The CDR3 DNA sequence: TGTGCCACCAGCAGAGATCAGACAGGGGGCCTGAAGCAGTTCTTC.

This chain connects TRBV2 to TRBJ1-6; D ambiguous. The V end was cut by 1 base, the J end by 0 bases, with 4 bases between. Looked up from germline, CDR1 is SNHLY and CDR2 is FYNNEI. The CDR3 is made up of 15 amino acids. CDR3: CASSEGFSYNSPLHF. The CDR3 coding sequence is TGTGCCAGCAGTGAAGGTTTCTCCTATAATTCACCCCTCCACTTT.